One sample yielded the 10 T cell receptor beta chains listed below, sequenced in a study of T cell repertoires in cytomegalovirus infection. TCRdb reprocessed the reads with MiXCR, giving one entry per CDR3 protein. This repertoire shows under 850,000 distinct CDR3 sequences, approximately 34% found once; its top ten account for about 2.8%. The sequenced sample was PBMCs. All receptors come from a human donor in good health (CMV status not recorded). Some clones in this sample may be carry-over from other donors' samples.

The chain combines TRBV24-1 with TRBJ1-2, with D unclear. Trimming removed 2 bases at V and 4 bases at J, with 10 bases between. Germline CDR1 KGHDR, CDR2 SFDVKD. The CDR3 contains 14 residues. The CDR3 reads CATSDSGRTYGYTF. CDR3 bases: TGTGCCACCAGTGATTCTGGACGGACCTATGGCTACACCTTC.

In regard to this clonotype: One junction end disagrees with the germline gene, perhaps due to a read error. V and J are TRBV15 and TRBJ1-3; D ambiguous. Germline lookup yields CDR1 LNHNV and CDR2 YYDKDF (reference sequence). There are 17 residues in the CDR3. The CDR3 reads CATSRGLQPVSGNTIYF. As DNA, the CDR3 is TGTGCCACCAGCAGAGGACTCCAGCCGGTCTCTGGAAACACCATTTATTTT.

This rearrangement joins TRBV28 to TRBJ2-1; 12 nucleotides line up with TRBD2. CDR1 MDHEN and CDR2 SYDVKM come from the germline V gene. Trimming cost V 3 bases and J 8 bases; bases outside gene matches: 11. The CDR3 runs 17 residues. The CDR3 sequence: CASSFAPGLAGSDEQFF. As DNA, the CDR3 is TGTGCCAGCAGTTTCGCCCCGGGACTAGCGGGTTCTGATGAGCAGTTCTTC.

This clonotype turned up a few times. This rearrangement joins TRBV19 to TRBJ2-4, with D unresolved. The CDR3 extends over 11 amino acids. Trimming left V 8 bases short and J 6 bases short, with 8 bases between. Germline-derived CDR1 and CDR2 are LNHDA and SQIVND (reference sequence). DNA for the CDR3: TGTGCCAGTCAGGAGTTAAACATTCAGTACTTC. Its translation: CASQELNIQYF.

Comment on this clonotype: No conserved phenylalanine or tryptophan is present at the end of the CDR3, so a read error is the likely explanation. The rearrangement uses TRBV24-1 and TRBJ2-5, with 10 bases aligning to TRBD1. CDR1 is KGHDR, CDR2 SFDVKD, per germline. The CDR3 contains 18 residues. V shed 3 bases and J 3 bases; nucleotides not matched to a gene: 12. Written as DNA, the CDR3 is TGTGCCACCAGTGATCACCGGGACAGGGGTACGAGAGAAGAGACCCAGTACTAC. Amino acids: CATSDHRDRGTREETQYY.

This clonotype was seen a few times. The gene calls are TRBV28 and TRBJ1-1; unclear D gene. In germline, CDR1 is MDHEN, CDR2 SYDVKM. The germline V and J ends were trimmed by 2 bases and 10 bases, with 14 bases remaining between them. The CDR3 is made up of 13 amino acids. The CDR3 loop reads CASSLLDLAGAFF. The CDR3 bases are TGTGCCAGCAGTTTACTCGACCTAGCGGGAGCTTTCTTT.

The genes are TRBV28 and TRBJ2-3; 8 bases are a match to TRBD1. The germline CDR1 and CDR2 sequences are MDHEN and SYDVKM. CDR3 size: 15 residues. V lost 6 bases to trimming and J lost 4 bases; unmatched junction nucleotides: 9. DNA for the CDR3: TGTGCCAGCAGGCTGACAGGGGCCGCGGCAGATACGCAGTATTTT. Translated: CASRLTGAAADTQYF.

The chain couples TRBV28 to TRBJ1-6, with a tentative D call TRBD1 (6 bases). CDR3 length: 17 residues. The V gene's germline CDR1 is MDHEN and CDR2 SYDVKM. Trimming removed 4 bases at V and 2 bases at J, with 15 bases between. As DNA, the CDR3 is TGTGCCAGCAGTTCCGAGGGGGGGTTGCCCTATAATTCACCCCTCCACTTT. It codes for CASSSEGGLPYNSPLHF.

This clonotype came up many times. This sequence joins TRBV7-6 and TRBJ2-3; D possibly uses TRBD1 or TRBD2 (5 bases each). CDR3 length: 15 amino acids. Trimming shortened V by 4 bases and J by 5 bases, and 16 bases separated the two germline ends. Germline CDR1 SGHVS, CDR2 FNYEAQ. CDR3 sequence: CASSSAPRDGDTQYF. The CDR3 DNA is TGTGCCAGCAGCTCGGCCCCCCGGGACGGAGATACGCAGTATTTT.

J is TRBJ1-5 and V is TRBV27; D not certain. The CDR3 runs to 15 residues. Germline V gene data show CDR1 as MNHEY and CDR2 as SMNVEV (reference sequence). V was trimmed by 4 bases and J by 0 bases, leaving 10 bases between them. This CDR3 reads CASSSGDISNQPQHF. The CDR3 DNA follows: TGTGCCAGCAGTTCTGGAGATATTAGCAATCAGCCCCAGCATTTT.